A single sample is the source of the 17 T cell receptor beta chains below, sequenced in a study of blood T cell repertoires in COVID-19. Libraries were prepared by immunoSEQ multiplex PCR; TCRdb keeps only in-frame clonotypes and omits some of them. In the table there are about 190,000 clones, about 85% of which are singletons. The sequencing sample was made of peripheral blood. The source is a man in his 70s with active or convalescent COVID-19.

The chain uses TRBV7-9 and TRBJ1-1; D call uncertain. The CDR3 totals 12 residues. Germline V gives CDR1 SEHNR, CDR2 FQNEAQ (reference sequence). V was cut by 3 bases and J by 0 bases, with 2 bases left in between. For the CDR3, the DNA is TGTGCCAGCAGCTTCGTGAACACTGAAGCTTTCTTT. As protein: CASSFVNTEAFF. Using reference TRBV7-9 and TRBJ1-1 for the parts outside the CDR3, the full variable domain is DTGVSQNPRHKITKRGQNVTFRCDPISEHNRLYWYRQTLGQGPEFLTYFQNEAQLEKSRLLSDRFSAERPKGSFSTLEIQRTEQGDSAMYLCASSFVNTEAFFGQGTRLTVV.

As regards this clone: One end of the junction fails to match germline, which may point to a read error. The chain uses TRBV6-2 or TRBV6-3 and TRBJ1-2; 7 bases match TRBD1. The CDR3 contains 18 residues. Germline V gene data show CDR1 as MNHEY and CDR2 as SVGEGT. CDR3: CASSHSIRQGRMIYGYTF. Here the CDR3 DNA reads TGTGCCAGCAGTCACTCAATTCGACAGGGAAGGATGATTTATGGCTACACCTTC.

The gene calls are TRBV27 and TRBJ1-3; D not resolved. This CDR3 comprises 15 residues. In germline, CDR1 is MNHEY, CDR2 SMNVEV (reference sequence). Trimming pared 6 bases from V and 0 bases from J, leaving 12 bases between. In nucleotides, the CDR3 is TGTGCCAGCAGGGGAGGCACTAGCTCTGGAAACACCATATATTTT. Translation: CASRGGTSSGNTIYF.

The chain has TRBV3-1 (or the pseudogene TRBV3-2) and TRBJ2-1; a weak D match, TRBD1 (6 bases). The CDR3 sequence is 14 residues long. CDR1 is LGHDT and CDR2 is YNNKEL in the germline V gene (reference sequence). The germline V and J ends were trimmed by 4 bases and 6 bases, with 13 bases remaining between them. Here the CDR3 DNA reads TGTGCCAGCAGCCCGAACGCAGGGGCCAATGAGCAGTTCTTC. Its translation: CASSPNAGANEQFF.

The V and J genes are TRBV5-1 and TRBJ2-1; D gene ambiguous. Trimming took off 4 bases at V and 0 bases at J, with 14 bases between the two ends. Germline loops: CDR1 SGHRS, CDR2 YFSETQ. The CDR3 consists of 16 residues. The CDR3 sequence: CASSRGSPSSYNEQFF. CDR3 sequence (DNA): TGCGCCAGCAGCCGAGGCTCTCCGAGCTCCTACAATGAGCAGTTCTTC.

The V gene is TRBV7-2, the J gene TRBJ2-1, with a tentative D call TRBD1 (5 bases). With 1 base removed from V and 10 bases from J, the gap between germline ends came to 14 bases. Per the germline V gene, CDR1 is SGHTA and CDR2 is FQGNSA. The CDR3 runs to 14 residues. CDR3 region: CASSLGGRGTEQFF. CDR3 DNA sequence: TGTGCCAGCAGCTTAGGCGGTAGGGGTACAGAGCAGTTCTTC.

As to this clone: This same CDR3 is encoded by further DNA sequences in the sample. The V and J genes are TRBV29-1 and TRBJ2-5; D perhaps matches TRBD1 (5 bases). The CDR3 loop spans 10 amino acids. Germline V lookup: CDR1 SQVTM, CDR2 ANQGSEA. Trimming pared 6 bases from V and 3 bases from J, leaving 5 bases between. CDR3 DNA sequence: TGCAGCGTAGGGGAAGAGACCCAGTACTTC. Its protein product is CSVGEETQYF.

The chain links TRBV27 to TRBJ1-1; D is possibly TRBD1 (5 bases). The CDR3 sequence is 13 residues long. Deletions cut 6 bases from V and 0 bases from J, with 8 bases between. Germline CDR1 is MNHEY and CDR2 is SMNVEV (reference sequence). CDR3 in DNA: TGTGCCAGCAGGAGACAGATGAACACTGAAGCTTTCTTT. This encodes CASRRQMNTEAFF.

The V call is TRBV19, the J call TRBJ1-2, with TRBD1 identical over 8 bases. V was pared by 5 bases and J by 8 bases, with 4 bases of the junction left unmatched. CDR1 and CDR2 (germline): LNHDA, SQIVND (reference sequence). The CDR3 is made up of 12 amino acids. DNA for the CDR3: TGTGCCAGTAGTGGACAGGGTGGAGGCTACACCTTC. It translates to CASSGQGGGYTF. The full variable domain, completed using reference TRBV19 and TRBJ1-2, is DGGITQSPKYLFRKEGQNVTLSCEQNLNHDAMYWYRQDPGQGLRLIYYSQIVNDFQKGDIAEGYSVSREKKESFPLTVTSAQKNPTAFYLCASSGQGGGYTFGSGTRLTVV.

This chain links TRBV9 with TRBJ1-2; D gene uncertain. Germline V lookup: CDR1 SGDLS, CDR2 YYNGEE. The V end lost 0 bases, the J end lost 5 bases, and 11 bases lay between the germline ends. The length of the CDR3 is 14 residues. The DNA of the CDR3 is TGTGCCAGCAGCGTAGAAGAGGGCTGGTATGGCTACACCTTC. Translation gives CASSVEEGWYGYTF.

The V gene is TRBV7-2, the J gene TRBJ1-1, with a tentative D call TRBD1 (5 bases). Germline lookup yields CDR1 SGHTA and CDR2 FQGNSA. Between the trimmed V and J ends, which lost 5 bases and 1 base, there was a span of 8 bases. There are 13 residues in the CDR3. CDR3 protein: CASSLTGNTEAFF. The CDR3 region has the DNA TGTGCCAGCAGCCTTACAGGGAACACTGAAGCTTTCTTT.

The V call is TRBV27, the J call TRBJ1-6; the D gene is possibly TRBD1 (5 bases). The germline CDR1 and CDR2 sequences are MNHEY and SMNVEV (reference sequence). Trimming removed 1 base from V and 7 bases from J, with 23 bases in between. The CDR3 consists of 19 residues. This CDR3 reads CASSLYLTGYGSPNSPLHF. CDR3 nucleotide sequence: TGTGCCAGCAGTTTATACCTTACAGGATATGGCTCACCGAATTCACCCCTCCACTTT.

The chain is built from TRBV11-2 and TRBJ2-3; tentative D call: TRBD2 (6 bases). Trimming removed 7 bases from V and 2 bases from J, with 13 bases in between. CDR3 length: 14 residues. Germline loops: CDR1 SGHAT, CDR2 FQNNGV. The CDR3 reads CASKLWDSTDTQYF. In nucleotides, the CDR3 is TGTGCCAGCAAGCTCTGGGACTCCACAGATACGCAGTATTTT.

The V gene is TRBV27, the J gene TRBJ2-7, with D tentatively TRBD1 (5 bases). Germline-derived CDR1 and CDR2 are MNHEY and SMNVEV (reference sequence). Trimming left V 8 bases short and J 0 bases short, with 17 bases between. The CDR3 covers 15 residues. CDR3 residues: CASRNGGATSYEQYF. The CDR3 nucleotides read TGTGCCAGCCGGAATGGTGGGGCCACCTCCTACGAGCAGTACTTC.

This clone was observed a handful of times. The genes are TRBV7-2 and TRBJ2-7, with D tentatively TRBD1 (6 bases). The CDR3 length is 14 residues. V dropped 3 bases and J dropped 2 bases, with 11 bases sitting between them. Germline V lookup: CDR1 SGHTA, CDR2 FQGNSA. CDR3 sequence reads: CASSFGGPPYEQYF. CDR3 in DNA: TGTGCCAGCAGCTTTGGGGGCCCTCCCTACGAGCAGTACTTC. The complete variable domain, with remaining parts taken from reference TRBV7-2 and TRBJ2-7, reads GAGVSQSPSNKVTEKGKDVELRCDPISGHTALYWYRQSLGQGLEFLIYFQGNSAPDKSGLPSDRFSAERTGGSVSTLTIQRTQQEDSAVYLCASSFGGPPYEQYFGPGTRLTVT.

The genes are TRBV12-3 or TRBV12-4 and TRBJ1-2, with D possibly matching TRBD1 (5 bases). The ends were cut back, 0 bases at V and 8 bases at J, with 10 bases in the middle. The CDR3 consists of 13 residues. The CDR3 sequence: CASSLALGGGYTF. In nucleotides, the CDR3 is TGTGCCAGCAGTTTAGCGTTGGGGGGAGGCTACACCTTC.

This CDR3 is CASSLGTGLVSNQPQHF. CDR3 nucleotides: TGTGCCAGCAGCTTGGGGACAGGGTTAGTTAGCAATCAGCCCCAGCATTTT. The J gene is TRBJ1-5, the V gene TRBV28; 9 bases map to TRBD1. CDR3 length equals 17 residues. Trimming removed 6 bases from V and 0 bases from J; junction bases left unmatched: 9. The germline V gene encodes CDR1 MDHEN and CDR2 SYDVKM.